Shown below are 19 T cell receptor beta chains from a single sample sequenced in a study of T cell clones after liver transplantation. The assay was immunoSEQ multiplex PCR, and TCRdb's table has in-frame clones only and misses some. The sample yields 75,000 to 85,000 clones, over 80% seen once. Sample: CD4+ T cells from blood, taken at the 22-month timepoint. All receptors come from a human patient who received a liver transplant. A subset of T cells may come from the graft donor.

V and J are TRBV5-6 and TRBJ2-7, with a possible D match to TRBD1 (9 bases). This CDR3 is 16 amino acids long. Trimming stripped 1 base from V and 5 bases from J, with 19 bases between. Germline V lookup: CDR1 SGHDT, CDR2 YYEEEE. Here the CDR3 reads CASSLISGTGWDEQYF. The DNA of the CDR3 is TGTGCCAGCAGCTTGATTAGCGGGACAGGGTGGGACGAGCAGTACTTC.

The rearrangement joins TRBV29-1 to TRBJ2-7; 8 positions match TRBD2. Germline V gene data show CDR1 as SQVTM and CDR2 as ANQGSEA. V lost 6 bases to trimming and J lost 4 bases; unmatched junction nucleotides: 11. This CDR3 spans 14 amino acids. The CDR3 is CSVCPGGGSYEQYF. The CDR3 region has the DNA TGCAGCGTATGCCCCGGGGGGGGTTCGTACGAGCAGTACTTC.

The chain combines TRBV19 with TRBJ2-1, with TRBD2 identical over 14 bases. Per germline, CDR1 LNHDA and CDR2 SQIVND (reference sequence). The CDR3 sequence is 15 residues long. Losses at the gene ends were 6 bases for V and 6 bases for J; bases not matched to a gene: 4. The CDR3 region has the DNA TGTGCCAGTAGCCCGGGACTAGCGGGGGCCAATGAGCAGTTCTTC. Encoded protein: CASSPGLAGANEQFF. The complete variable domain, with remaining parts taken from reference TRBV19 and TRBJ2-1, reads DGGITQSPKYLFRKEGQNVTLSCEQNLNHDAMYWYRQDPGQGLRLIYYSQIVNDFQKGDIAEGYSVSREKKESFPLTVTSAQKNPTAFYLCASSPGLAGANEQFFGPGTRLTVL.

This chain joins TRBV18 and TRBJ1-4; D might be TRBD1 (5 bases). V shed 6 bases and J shed 8 bases, with 16 bases lying between them. The CDR3 is 14 amino acids. The germline V gene has CDR1 KGHSH and CDR2 LQKENI. The CDR3 is CASSPGGAAEKLFF. The CDR3 coding sequence is TGTGCCAGCTCGCCCGGAGGGGCGGCGGAAAAACTGTTTTTT.

The V call is TRBV5-6, the J call TRBJ2-3; tentatively, D is TRBD2 (6 bases). V lost 5 bases and J 6 bases, leaving 16 bases between the germline ends. The CDR3 is 14 amino acids. In germline, CDR1 is SGHDT, CDR2 YYEEEE. CDR3 in amino acids: CASSSGPREDTQYF. The DNA for the CDR3 is TGTGCCAGCAGTTCCGGGCCCCGGGAGGATACGCAGTATTTT. Together with reference TRBV5-6 and TRBJ2-3, the CDR3 gives the full variable domain: DAGVTQSPTHLIKTRGQQVTLRCSPKSGHDTVSWYQQALGQGPQFIFQYYEEEERQRGNFPDRFSGHQFPNYSSELNVNALLLGDSALYLCASSSGPREDTQYFGPGTRLTVL.

The chain recombines TRBV28 with TRBJ2-7, with D tentatively TRBD1 (6 bases). CDR1 is MDHEN and CDR2 is SYDVKM in the germline V gene. The CDR3 consists of 14 residues. The V gene lost 7 bases and the J gene lost 0 bases, with 13 bases spanning the gap. CDR3 coding DNA: TGTGCCAGCATGGGGGCTAGAAGCTCCTACGAGCAGTACTTC. Translated: CASMGARSSYEQYF.

The genes are TRBV4-1 and TRBJ1-2; a possible D gene is TRBD1 (5 bases). V was clipped by 1 base and J by 1 base, with 10 bases between them. The length of the CDR3 is 15 residues. Germline V gives CDR1 MGHRA, CDR2 YSYEKL. Here the CDR3 DNA reads TGCGCCAGCAGCCAAGCTGCAGGGAGTAACTATGGCTACACCTTC. Its translation: CASSQAAGSNYGYTF.

The chain has TRBV19 and TRBJ2-6; D gene uncertain. This CDR3 has 15 amino acids. Germline CDR1 and CDR2: LNHDA and SQIVND (reference sequence). V shed 5 bases and J shed 2 bases, with 10 bases lying between them. CDR3 residues: CASSQQDTGANVLTF. In DNA form, the CDR3 reads TGTGCCAGTAGTCAGCAGGATACTGGGGCCAACGTCCTGACTTTC.

This clone rates as medium-sized. The chain combines TRBV30 with TRBJ2-1, with unresolved D. CDR1 is GTSNPN, CDR2 SVGIG, per germline (reference sequence). This CDR3 is built from 13 residues. V lost 0 bases, J lost 8 bases, and 11 bases lay in between. DNA for the CDR3: TGTGCCTGGAGTGTACTCCAGGCGGATGAGCAGTTCTTC. It specifies CAWSVLQADEQFF.

This chain uses TRBV29-1 with TRBJ1-1; D is possibly TRBD1 (6 bases). The CDR3 has 15 residues. Deletions cut 3 bases from V and 6 bases from J, with 20 bases between. CDR1 is SQVTM and CDR2 is ANQGSEA in the germline V gene. The CDR3 is CSVDKIRGAASEAFF. The DNA for the CDR3 is TGCAGCGTTGATAAAATAAGGGGGGCGGCTTCTGAAGCTTTCTTT.

This sequence joins TRBV11-1 and TRBJ2-7; possible D gene TRBD1, 6 bases. The V end lost 8 bases, the J end lost 0 bases, and 17 bases lay between the germline ends. The CDR3 is 15 amino acids. The germline CDR1 and CDR2 sequences are SGHAT and FQDESV (reference sequence). The CDR3 spells CASSRSRTASYEQYF. CDR3 coding DNA: TGTGCCAGCTCTCGATCGCGGACAGCCTCCTACGAGCAGTACTTC.

This chain joins TRBV10-3 and TRBJ2-7; tentatively, D is TRBD2 (6 bases). The germline CDR1 and CDR2 sequences are ENHRY and SYGVKD. The CDR3 has 18 residues. Trimming took 0 bases from V and 1 from J, leaving 19 bases between them. The CDR3: CAISESRRVQALSYEQYF. The CDR3 DNA follows: TGTGCCATCAGTGAGTCGAGGAGGGTGCAGGCGCTTTCCTACGAGCAGTACTTC.

The DNA of the CDR3 is TGCGCCAGCAGCTCTGGACAGGGGTCCGGGGAGCTGTTTTTT. This codes for CASSSGQGSGELFF. The chain has TRBV5-1 and TRBJ2-2, with TRBD1 matching over 9 bases. Germline assignment: CDR1 SGHRS and CDR2 YFSETQ. The CDR3 spans 14 residues. The V gene end was trimmed by 3 bases and the J gene end by 6 bases; junction bases not matched to a gene: 3.

The gene calls are TRBV19 and TRBJ2-1; 8 nucleotides line up with TRBD2. J was trimmed by 1 base and V by 2 bases; bases with no gene match: 4. This CDR3 is built from 16 residues. Germline CDR1 is LNHDA and CDR2 is SQIVND (reference sequence). The CDR3 loop is CASSIRGGNSYNEQFF. The CDR3 nucleotides are TGTGCCAGTAGTATACGGGGGGGTAATTCCTACAATGAGCAGTTCTTC.

The chain has TRBV18 and TRBJ2-2; 14 bases map to TRBD2. Germline V gene lookup returns CDR1 KGHSH and CDR2 LQKENI. The CDR3 has 18 residues. V shed 3 bases and J 0 bases; nucleotides not matched to a gene: 3. CDR3 nucleotides: TGTGCCAGCTCACCCGGGACTAGCGGGGGATCGAACACCGGGGAGCTGTTTTTT. Its protein is CASSPGTSGGSNTGELFF.

This chain links TRBV5-1 with TRBJ2-7; D is unclear. Germline CDR1 SGHRS, CDR2 YFSETQ. The CDR3 contains 14 residues. The V and J ends lost 6 bases and 2 bases respectively, with 15 bases between them. The CDR3 is CASTQSLFTYEQYF. Here the CDR3 DNA reads TGCGCCAGCACCCAAAGTTTATTTACCTACGAGCAGTACTTC.

The J gene is TRBJ2-2, the V gene TRBV4-3; weak D call: TRBD2 (7 bases). V shed 2 bases and J shed 8 bases, with 24 bases lying between them. Germline CDR1 is LGHNA and CDR2 is YSLEER. The CDR3 length is 18 residues. Here the CDR3 reads CASSQMSGFGGGKGELFF. The CDR3 DNA is TGCGCCAGCAGCCAAATGAGCGGGTTTGGCGGGGGCAAGGGGGAGCTGTTTTTT.

CDR3 sequence: CASSPGQLASGTYNEQFF. The CDR3 DNA sequence: TGTGCCAGCAGCCCGGGCCAGCTAGCAAGCGGGACCTACAATGAGCAGTTCTTC. The chain links TRBV5-4 to TRBJ2-1; 7 positions match TRBD2. The germline V gene has CDR1 SGHNT and CDR2 YYREEE (reference sequence). This CDR3 is built from 18 residues. The V segment lost 4 bases and the J segment 2 bases; nucleotides outside the gene matches: 15. Full variable domain (outside the CDR3, taken from reference TRBV5-4 and TRBJ2-1): ETGVTQSPTHLIKTRGQQVTLRCSSQSGHNTVSWYQQALGQGPQFIFQYYREEENGRGNFPPRFSGLQFPNYSSELNVNALELDDSALYLCASSPGQLASGTYNEQFFGPGTRLTVL.

V gene TRBV4-2 combines with J gene TRBJ2-7; D is tentatively TRBD1 or TRBD2 (5 bases each). Looked up from germline, CDR1 is LGHNA and CDR2 is YNFKEQ. Trimming shortened V by 4 bases and J by 3 bases, and 7 bases separated the two germline ends. The CDR3 loop spans 12 amino acids. The chain's CDR3 is CASSRDGYEQYF. The CDR3, as DNA: TGTGCCAGCAGCCGGGACGGCTACGAGCAGTACTTC.